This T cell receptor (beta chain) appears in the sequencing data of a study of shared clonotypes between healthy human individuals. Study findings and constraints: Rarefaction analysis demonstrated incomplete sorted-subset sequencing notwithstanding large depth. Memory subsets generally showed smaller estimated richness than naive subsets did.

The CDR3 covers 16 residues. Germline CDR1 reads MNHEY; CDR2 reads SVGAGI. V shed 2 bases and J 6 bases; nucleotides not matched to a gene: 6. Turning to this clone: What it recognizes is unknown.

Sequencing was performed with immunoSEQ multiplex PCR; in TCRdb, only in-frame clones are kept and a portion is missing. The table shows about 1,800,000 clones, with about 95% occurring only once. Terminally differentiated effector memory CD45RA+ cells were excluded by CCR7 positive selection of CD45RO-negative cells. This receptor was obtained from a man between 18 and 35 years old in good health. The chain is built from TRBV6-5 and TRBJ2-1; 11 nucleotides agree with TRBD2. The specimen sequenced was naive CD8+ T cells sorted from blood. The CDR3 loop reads CASSYLGLAEVNEQFF. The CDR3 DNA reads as TGTGCCAGCAGTTACCTGGGACTAGCGGAGGTCAATGAGCAGTTCTTC.